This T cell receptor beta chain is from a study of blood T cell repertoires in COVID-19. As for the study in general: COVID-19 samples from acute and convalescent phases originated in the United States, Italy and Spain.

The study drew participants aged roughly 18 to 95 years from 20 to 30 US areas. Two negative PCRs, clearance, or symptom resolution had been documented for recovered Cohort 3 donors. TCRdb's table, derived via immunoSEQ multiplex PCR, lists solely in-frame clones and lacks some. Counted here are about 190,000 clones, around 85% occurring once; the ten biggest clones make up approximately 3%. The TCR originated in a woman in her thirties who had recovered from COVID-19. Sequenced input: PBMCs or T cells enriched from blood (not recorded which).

CDR3 nucleotides: TGCAGTGCTAGTTCTACCCGGGGGAGCAATCAGCCCCAGCATTTT. It translates to CSASSTRGSNQPQHF. The chain uses TRBV20-1 and TRBJ1-5; tentative D call: TRBD1 (5 bases). Germline CDR1 and CDR2: DFQATT and SNEGSKA (reference sequence). The CDR3 has 15 amino acids. V was shortened by 3 bases and J by 1 base, with 13 bases between the two germline ends.